The sequence of this TCR beta chain was determined in a study of T cells after yellow fever vaccination (dated by TCRdb to about 2019). Study-level background: Libraries from fractions with low cell numbers were prepared with the SMART-Seq v4 Ultra Low Input RNA kit. Bulk PBMC replicates and cell subsets were isolated from blood drawn at multiple timepoints before and after both primary and secondary immunization. Two healthy male donors, one aged 18 to 30 and one aged 30 to 39 years, were included in the cohort. To follow T-cell clones before and after both primary and booster YFV17D yellow fever vaccination, bulk TCR alpha and beta repertoires underwent longitudinal sequencing. General findings and caveats noted by the study authors: Computational filtering was needed because FACS-sorted repertoires could contain abundant contaminating clonotypes from the bulk population. A small fraction of clonotypes appeared in both the CD4 and CD8 compartments, likely as a result of convergent recombination. Because only a couple of donors were included in the study, the extent to which the findings can be generalized is limited. Compared with the primary T-cell response, the secondary T-cell response was faster but weaker, reaching its peak on day 5 rather than on day 15. Most clones expanded after primary vaccination were re-detected after the booster (almost 98% of CD4 and approximately 89% of CD8), suggesting broad memory maintenance.

The treatment or condition tag for this specimen amounts to: live attenuated yellow fever vaccine strain. At every blood-draw timepoint, two biological replicates of bulk PBMCs were collected. PBMCs were isolated from peripheral blood using a standard Ficoll-Paque protocol. RNA was extracted with TriZol from bulk PBMCs, CD4 and CD8 fractions, and dextramer-positive and dextramer-negative fractions. Turning to this clonotype: No antigen is known for it. No base quality values were provided; no much bigger clone lies one nucleotide off.

Sequencing was carried out with an Illumina NovaSeq 6000. TCR cDNA was made using 5'RACE template switching, a step that added a universal primer site and unique molecular identifiers. Priming of cDNA synthesis was performed from both the TCR alpha and TCR beta constant segments. Library amplification involved two PCR steps, and the second step added sample barcodes and sequencing adapters. Sequencing of libraries was performed on Illumina HiSeq 2500 (2x100 bp) or NovaSeq (2x150 bp). The original pipeline was this. Demultiplexing of reads and collapsing into UMI consensus sequences were performed with MIGEC, and V(D)J alignment was carried out with MiXCR. Using edgeR on replicate PBMC samples, clonotypes were called vaccine-responding if FDR was below 0.01 and the log2 fold change was above 5 up to day 15. CD4 or CD8 identity was assigned to each bulk clonotype according to whether the clonotype was present at higher abundance in the sequenced CD4 repertoire or the sequenced CD8 repertoire. TCRdb passed the public sequencing reads through fastp at Q25 and MiXCR, retaining productive beta sequences. Each entry is one CDR3 protein sequence, shown with its most common DNA and genes. These V and J calls originate from TCRdb's pipeline instead of the authors' own analysis. The sample table holds 250,000 to 400,000 distinct CDR3 sequences, of which 3.5% to 4.5% were seen once. The ten most abundant clones make up approximately 20% of the sample.

The TCR originated in a man aged 18 to 35 who received the YFV17D yellow fever vaccine. Sequenced here: PBMCs, sampled 15 days after the yellow fever booster vaccination.

The DNA sequence is given as TGCAGTACCGGGACTAGCGGGGGGGATTTGCAGTACTTC. Its product reads: CSTGTSGGDLQYF. The chain couples TRBV20-1 to TRBJ2-7; 16 junctional bases match TRBD2. Ends trimmed: V by 8 bases, J by 9 bases; bases unmatched to a gene: 7. Reading from cysteine to phenylalanine, the CDR3 counts 13 amino acids. Of all the DNA, just the CDR3 is kept, 39 bases in frame from base 1. CDR1 and CDR2 (DFQATT, SNEGSKA) derive from the germline V gene (reference sequence).